The rows below give T cell receptor beta chains drawn from one sample of a study of low-dose radiotherapy and immunotherapy resistance in tumors. TCRdb reprocessed the reads with MiXCR, giving one entry per CDR3 protein. This sample carries more than 45,000 distinct CDR3 sequences, about 23% of them seen once, and the ten largest clones take 5.5% to 6%. The sequencing here drew on PBMCs, taken before treatment. The receptors stem from a male donor with prostate cancer. The CDR3 runs from the conserved cysteine through the conserved F or W. The D gene is left open where the match is weak. The size field is filled for only some rows; it gives once, few, many or a size class.

size | D | J | V | DNA | CDR3
few | TRBD2 | TRBJ2-1 | TRBV29-1 | TGCAGCCCTCTCCCCTATTTGGCGGGGGATTACAATGAGCAGTTCTTC | CSPLPYLAGDYNEQFF
. | TRBD2 | TRBJ2-1 | TRBV5-1 | TGCGCCGGCAGCTTACCGGGACTAGCGGGATTTGGCGAGCAGATCTTC | CAGSLPGLAGFGEQIF
. | . | TRBJ2-1 | TRBV3-1 | TGTGCCAGCAGCCAAGGGCGGGGACTGGGCAATGAGCAGTTCTTC | CASSQGRGLGNEQFF
. | TRBD2 | TRBJ2-1 | TRBV9 | TGTGCCAGCAGCGTAGGAAGCGGGAGGTCGACCAATGAGCAGTTCTTC | CASSVGSGRSTNEQFF
many | . | TRBJ2-1 | TRBV7-2 | TGTGCCAGCAGCCAGGGGCCTAGCAGGAATGAGCAGTTCTTC | CASSQGPSRNEQFF
. | . | TRBJ2-3 | TRBV7-9 | TGTGCCAGCAGCTGGGCGTCCACAGATACGCAGTATTTT | CASSWASTDTQYF
. | . | TRBJ1-2 | TRBV28 | TGTGCCAGCAGTTCGACAGAGGCGGGCTACACCTTC | CASSSTEAGYTF
many | . | TRBJ1-1 | TRBV7-2 | TGTGCCAGCGGGTCTGGTGTGAACACTGAAGCTTTCTTT | CASGSGVNTEAFF
. | TRBD2 | TRBJ2-3 | TRBV7-2 | TGTGCCAGCAGCCGGACTAGCGGGGGGGCGGCGCAGTATTTT | CASSRTSGGAAQYF
many | TRBD2 | TRBJ2-3 | TRBV4-1 | TGCGCCAGCAGCCGAGCCCCGACTAGCAGTAGCACAGATACGCAGTATTTT | CASSRAPTSSSTDTQYF
many | TRBD1 | TRBJ1-6 | TRBV28 | TGTGCCAGCAGCTCTCTACGGACAGGATATTCACCCCTCCACTTT | CASSSLRTGYSPLHF
many | TRBD2 | TRBJ2-1 | TRBV7-2 | TGTGCCAGCAGCTCCCCCCTGACTAGCGGGAACAATGAGCAGTTCTTC | CASSSPLTSGNNEQFF
many | TRBD2 | TRBJ2-3 | TRBV7-9 | TGTGCCAGCAGCCCTAGCGGAACCACGACAGATACGCAGTATTTT | CASSPSGTTTDTQYF
many | . | TRBJ1-1 | TRBV29-1 | TGCAGCGTTTCCCACACTGAAGCTTTCTTT | CSVSHTEAFF
. | TRBD2 | TRBJ2-7 | TRBV7-2 | TGTGCCAGCAGGTTGGGTAGCGGGAAGGCGTACGAGCAGTACTTC | CASRLGSGKAYEQYF
many | . | TRBJ2-7 | TRBV5-4 | TGTGCCAGCAGCTACGTTAGCGGACTACTAGGCCAATACGAGCAGTACTTC | CASSYVSGLLGQYEQYF
many | TRBD1 | TRBJ2-5 | TRBV7-6 | TGTGCCAGCAGCCCGACAGGGCCGGGAGAGACCCAGTACTTC | CASSPTGPGETQYF
. | . | TRBJ1-1 | TRBV27 | TGTGCCAGCAGTCGGCACCCAGGGATGAACACTGAAGCTTTCTTT | CASSRHPGMNTEAFF
. | . | TRBJ1-1 | TRBV4-2 | TGTGCCAGCAGCCAAGGTACGTCCCGGGGGAACACTGAAGCTTTCTTT | CASSQGTSRGNTEAFF
many | . | TRBJ2-2 | TRBV29-1 | TGCAGCGTGGGGGGGGCGGACTACACCGGGGAGCTGTTTTTT | CSVGGADYTGELFF
many | . | TRBJ2-7 | TRBV5-6 | TGTGCCAGCAGCCTGGGAACCGGGACACACCGCGAGCAGTACTTC | CASSLGTGTHREQYF
many | TRBD1 | TRBJ1-1 | TRBV5-1 | TGCGCCAGCAGCTTGCTCCACAACCGGGACAGGGCCACTGAAGCTTTCTTT | CASSLLHNRDRATEAFF
many | . | TRBJ2-7 | TRBV12-3/TRBV12-4 | TGTGCCAGCAGTGTTTCGGGACCCCCTGACTACGAGCAGTACTTC | CASSVSGPPDYEQYF
. | . | TRBJ2-5 | TRBV12-3/TRBV12-4 | TGTGCCAGCAGTTTGGATAGCCGGGAGACCCAGTACTTC | CASSLDSRETQYF
many | TRBD2 | TRBJ2-3 | TRBV5-1 | TGCGCCAGCAGCCTCCGGGGAGGGCGCGACGTTGGTACAGATACGCAGTATTTT | CASSLRGGRDVGTDTQYF
many | . | TRBJ1-2 | TRBV6-2/TRBV6-3 | TGTGCCAGCAGCTGGAGCATGACAGGAAAAGGGGGTAACTATGGCTACACCTTC | CASSWSMTGKGGNYGYTF
many | . | TRBJ1-2 | TRBV7-6 | TGTGCCAGCAGCTTGACTCGGGGTTGGGGTGGCGGCTACACCTTC | CASSLTRGWGGGYTF
. | TRBD1 | TRBJ1-4 | TRBV7-9 | TGTGCCAGCAGCCTTACAGGGGGCGGGAATGAAAAACTGTTTTTT | CASSLTGGGNEKLFF
many | TRBD1 | TRBJ1-4 | TRBV28 | TGTGCCAGCAGTGTGGCCGGACAGGGTGGGGAAAAACTGTTTTTT | CASSVAGQGGEKLFF
many | TRBD1 | TRBJ1-5 | TRBV7-9 | TGTGCCAGCAGCCGTGGACAGGAAGGCAATCAGCCCCAGCATTTT | CASSRGQEGNQPQHF
many | . | TRBJ2-1 | TRBV5-1 | TGCGCCAGCAGCCGGGACAGGGTTGCGGGAGGGCCCTACAATGAGCAGTTCTTC | CASSRDRVAGGPYNEQFF
many | . | TRBJ2-7 | TRBV21-1 | TGTGCCAGCAGCAAATTCGGAACACCCAGCTCCTACGAGCAGTACTTC | CASSKFGTPSSYEQYF
many | . | TRBJ2-5 | TRBV9 | TGTGCCAGCAGCGTAGCCCCATCCGGGACGGTCCAAGAGACCCAGTACTTC | CASSVAPSGTVQETQYF
few | . | TRBJ2-7 | TRBV30 | TGTGCCTGGACTTTACGGCAGCCCGGGGAGCAGTACTTC | CAWTLRQPGEQYF
. | . | TRBJ2-1 | TRBV20-1 | TGCAGTGCTAGACTCAACAATGAGCAGTTCTTC | CSARLNNEQFF
. | . | TRBJ2-5 | TRBV5-1 | TGCGCCAGCAGCTCCTCTGGCGGAAGCGTTCGAGAGACCCAGTACTTC | CASSSSGGSVRETQYF
. | . | TRBJ2-1 | TRBV11-2 | TGTGCCAGCAGTTACCGCGGGGGCCCTCCACATAATGAGCAGTTCTTC | CASSYRGGPPHNEQFF
many | TRBD2 | TRBJ2-2 | TRBV30 | TGTGCCTGCCCGAAACACCCTAGCGGGGGGAACACCGGGGAGCTGTTTTTT | CACPKHPSGGNTGELFF
. | . | TRBJ2-1 | TRBV5-6 | TGTGCCAGCAGCTTGACTCAAACGGGCCGCAATGAGCAGTTCTTC | CASSLTQTGRNEQFF
once | . | TRBJ1-3 | TRBV4-2 | TGTGCCAGCAGCCCAGACTCTGGAAACACCATATATTTT | CASSPDSGNTIYF
few | . | TRBJ1-1 | TRBV20-1 | TGCAGTGCCTTCAGGGAAATGGGCCGTGGGGAATTAGGCCACACTGAAGCTTTCTTT | CSAFREMGRGELGHTEAFF
many | . | TRBJ2-7 | TRBV28 | TGTGCCAGCAGTTTAAATGCATCACCCGGCTCCTACGAGCAGTACTTC | CASSLNASPGSYEQYF
many | TRBD1 | TRBJ2-7 | TRBV16 | TGTGCCAGCAGCCGGTCCGGGACAGGGGGGGGCTACGAGCAGTACTTC | CASSRSGTGGGYEQYF
many | . | TRBJ2-4 | TRBV20-1 | TGCAGTGCTCCCTCCCAAGGAGCCAAAAACATTCAGTACTTC | CSAPSQGAKNIQYF
many | . | TRBJ1-5 | TRBV10-3 | TGTGCCATCAGTGATGGGGCTGGCAATCAGCCCCAGCATTTT | CAISDGAGNQPQHF
many | . | TRBJ2-7 | TRBV7-9 | TGTGCCAGCAGCTTAGTGGGCGCCCGGGGATACGAGCAGTACTTC | CASSLVGARGYEQYF
. | TRBD2 | TRBJ2-3 | TRBV11-1 | TGTGCCAGAAGCAGAAAGCGGGATCTACGCACAGATACGCAGTATTTT | CARSRKRDLRTDTQYF
many | . | TRBJ1-2 | TRBV29-1 | TGCAGCGTTGACAGAGGGGGTTATGGCTACACCTTC | CSVDRGGYGYTF
. | TRBD1 | TRBJ1-2 | TRBV7-2 | TGTGCCAGCAGCTTAGAGTACAGACAGGGACATGGCTACACCTTC | CASSLEYRQGHGYTF
. | TRBD1 | TRBJ1-2 | TRBV6-1 | TGTGCCAGCCGAGAGACAGGGGGATATGGCTACACCTTC | CASRETGGYGYTF
many | . | TRBJ2-7 | TRBV30 | TGTGCCTGGAGTGTGGGGCAGGGTTACGAGCAGTACTTC | CAWSVGQGYEQYF
many | . | TRBJ2-7 | TRBV5-4 | TGTGCCAGCAGCCCGGACAGGGCAGCGGGGGAGCAGTACTTC | CASSPDRAAGEQYF
many | . | TRBJ2-2 | TRBV18 | TGTGCCAGCTCACCGTATGAGGGAACCGGGGAGCTGTTTTTT | CASSPYEGTGELFF
. | . | TRBJ2-7 | TRBV4-1 | TGCGCCAGCAGCCATCCTAGCTCCTACGAGCAGTACTTC | CASSHPSSYEQYF
many | TRBD2 | TRBJ2-7 | TRBV5-1 | TGCGCCAGCAGCTCCGGGGGGTCCTTCTCCTACGAGCAGTACTTC | CASSSGGSFSYEQYF
. | . | TRBJ2-5 | TRBV2 | TGTGCCAGCGGACTCAAGGGAGAGACCCAGTACTTC | CASGLKGETQYF
. | TRBD2 | TRBJ2-1 | TRBV28 | TGTGCCAGCAGCACCCCTAGCGGGAGATCCCCCGAGCAGTTCTTC | CASSTPSGRSPEQFF
many | TRBD1 | TRBJ2-5 | TRBV5-4 | TGTGCCAGCAGCGGCCGGACAGGGCTGGAGACCCAGTACTTC | CASSGRTGLETQYF
. | TRBD2 | TRBJ2-5 | TRBV11-2 | TGTGCCAGCAGCCCACTAGCGGGGGGGTCCCAAGAGACCCAGTACTTC | CASSPLAGGSQETQYF